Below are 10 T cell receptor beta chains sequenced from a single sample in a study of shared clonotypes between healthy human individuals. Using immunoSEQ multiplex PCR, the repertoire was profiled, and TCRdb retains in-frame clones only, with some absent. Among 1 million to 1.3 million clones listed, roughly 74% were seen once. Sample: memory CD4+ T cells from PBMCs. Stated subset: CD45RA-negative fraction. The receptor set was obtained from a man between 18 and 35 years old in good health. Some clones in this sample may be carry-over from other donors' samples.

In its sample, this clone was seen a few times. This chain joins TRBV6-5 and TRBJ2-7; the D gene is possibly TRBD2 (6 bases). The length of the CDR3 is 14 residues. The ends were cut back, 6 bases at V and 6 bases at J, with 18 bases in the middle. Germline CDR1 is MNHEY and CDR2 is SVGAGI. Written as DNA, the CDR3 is TGTGCCAGCAGGATGTTGACTAGAAAGGGCGAGCAGTACTTC. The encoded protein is CASRMLTRKGEQYF.

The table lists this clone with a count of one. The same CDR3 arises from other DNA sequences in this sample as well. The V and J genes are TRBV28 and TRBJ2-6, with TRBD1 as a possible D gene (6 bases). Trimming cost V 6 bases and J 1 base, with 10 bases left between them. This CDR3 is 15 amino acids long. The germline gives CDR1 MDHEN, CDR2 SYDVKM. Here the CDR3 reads CASSFTGSGANVLTF. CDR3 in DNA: TGTGCCAGCAGCTTTACAGGGTCTGGGGCCAACGTCCTGACTTTC.

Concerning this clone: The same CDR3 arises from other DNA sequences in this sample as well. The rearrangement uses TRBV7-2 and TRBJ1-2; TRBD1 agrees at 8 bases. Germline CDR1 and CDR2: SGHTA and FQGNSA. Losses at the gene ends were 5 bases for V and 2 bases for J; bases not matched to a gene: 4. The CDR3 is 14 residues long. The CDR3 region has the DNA TGTGCCAGCAGCCCCCGGACAGGGAACTATGGCTACACCTTC. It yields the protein CASSPRTGNYGYTF.

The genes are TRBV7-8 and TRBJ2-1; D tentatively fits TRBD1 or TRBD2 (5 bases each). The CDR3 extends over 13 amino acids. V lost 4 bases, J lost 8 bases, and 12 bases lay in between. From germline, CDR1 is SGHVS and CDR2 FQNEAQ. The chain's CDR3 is CASSSLRGDEQFF. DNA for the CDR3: TGTGCCAGCAGCTCCCTGAGAGGGGATGAGCAGTTCTTC. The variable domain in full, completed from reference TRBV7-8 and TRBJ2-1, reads GAGVSQSPRYKVAKRGQDVALRCDPISGHVSLFWYQQALGQGPEFLTYFQNEAQLDKSGLPSDRFFAERPEGSVSTLKIQRTQQEDSAVYLCASSSLRGDEQFFGPGTRLTVL.

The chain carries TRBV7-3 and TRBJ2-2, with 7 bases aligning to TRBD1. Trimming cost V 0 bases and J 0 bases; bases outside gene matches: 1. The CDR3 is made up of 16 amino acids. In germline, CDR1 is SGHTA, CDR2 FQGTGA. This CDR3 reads CASSLTGQSNTGELFF. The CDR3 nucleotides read TGTGCCAGCAGCTTAACGGGACAGTCGAACACCGGGGAGCTGTTTTTT.

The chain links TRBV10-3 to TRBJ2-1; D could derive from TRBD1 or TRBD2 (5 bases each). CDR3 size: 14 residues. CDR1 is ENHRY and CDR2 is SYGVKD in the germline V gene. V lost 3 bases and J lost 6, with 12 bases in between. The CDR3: CAISDRDGGNEQFF. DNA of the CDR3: TGTGCCATCAGTGACCGGGATGGGGGCAATGAGCAGTTCTTC.

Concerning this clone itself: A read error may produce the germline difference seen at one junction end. CDR3 loop: CATRRDSGSSYEQYF. CDR3 coding DNA: TGTGCCACCAGGAGAGATAGCGGGAGCTCCTACGAGCAGTACTTC. The chain has TRBV15 and TRBJ2-7; 9 nucleotides match TRBD2. Germline V gives CDR1 LNHNV, CDR2 YYDKDF (reference sequence). The CDR3 is 15 residues long.

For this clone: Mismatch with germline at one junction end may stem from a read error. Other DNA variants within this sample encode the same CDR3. CDR3 nucleotides: TGCGCCAGCTCACCACCCTGGGGTGGCACCTTCGGGTACAATGAGCAGTTCTTC. Encoded protein: CASSPPWGGTFGYNEQFF. The V and J genes are TRBV18 and TRBJ2-1; D uncertain. CDR3 length: 18 residues. Looked up from germline, CDR1 is KGHSH and CDR2 is LQKENI.

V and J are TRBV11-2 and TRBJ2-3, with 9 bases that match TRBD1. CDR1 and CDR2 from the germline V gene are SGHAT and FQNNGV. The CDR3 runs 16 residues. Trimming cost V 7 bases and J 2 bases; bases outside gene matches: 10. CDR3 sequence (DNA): TGTGCCAGCACCGAGAGGGGGGACAGGGACACAGATACGCAGTATTTT. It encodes CASTERGDRDTDTQYF.

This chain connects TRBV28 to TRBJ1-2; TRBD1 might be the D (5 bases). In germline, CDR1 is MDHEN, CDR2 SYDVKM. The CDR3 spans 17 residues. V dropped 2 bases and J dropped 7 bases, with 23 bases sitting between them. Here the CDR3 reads CASSLRGTALVRLGYTF. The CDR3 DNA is TGTGCCAGCAGTTTACGTGGGACCGCTCTAGTAAGACTTGGCTACACCTTC.